The T cell receptor beta chain described here comes from a study of control samples from healthy donors and cancer patients. V gave up 3 bases and J gave up 13 bases; unmatched junction bases: 8. The CDR3 runs to 13 residues. Assay used: immunoSEQ multiplex PCR; TCRdb lists only in-frame clones, some missing. The data hold under 200,000 clones, with around 95% observed a single time. This receptor was taken from a woman aged 40 to 50 in good health. The genes are TRBV12-3 or TRBV12-4 and TRBJ2-2; 7 positions match TRBD2. The specimen sequenced was blood. CDR3 region: CASSFSLADGLFF. CDR3 DNA: TGTGCCAGCAGTTTTTCTCTAGCGGATGGGCTGTTTTTT.